The 9 T cell receptor beta chains below were found in one sample sequenced in a study of blood T cell repertoires in COVID-19. Sequencing was performed with immunoSEQ multiplex PCR; in TCRdb, only in-frame clones are kept and a portion is missing. The repertoire holds tens of thousands of clones, with roughly 79% as singletons. What was sequenced was peripheral blood. The receptor set was obtained from an elderly man with active or convalescent COVID-19.

The chain couples TRBV27 to TRBJ2-3, with D possibly being TRBD1 (5 bases). CDR1 is MNHEY, CDR2 SMNVEV, per germline (reference sequence). V dropped 6 bases and J dropped 0 bases, with 10 bases sitting between them. This CDR3 is 14 amino acids long. CDR3 residues: CASRTAGSTDTQYF. In DNA, the CDR3 is TGTGCCAGCAGGACCGCAGGGAGCACAGATACGCAGTATTTT.

The chain couples TRBV7-6 to TRBJ2-3; D possibly corresponds to TRBD2 (6 bases). The CDR3 covers 17 residues. Deletions cut 5 bases from V and 0 bases from J, with 18 bases between. The V gene's germline CDR1 is SGHVS and CDR2 FNYEAQ. The CDR3 DNA sequence: TGTGCCAGCAGCAAAATCATACTAGCAGCTAGCACAGATACGCAGTATTTT. It codes for CASSKIILAASTDTQYF. The variable domain in full, with the rest retrieved from reference TRBV7-6 and TRBJ2-3, is GAGVSQSPRYKVTKRGQDVALRCDPISGHVSLYWYRQALGQGPEFLTYFNYEAQQDKSGLPNDRFSAERPEGSISTLTIQRTEQRDSAMYRCASSKIILAASTDTQYFGPGTRLTVL.

Only one count was recorded for this clone. The V and J genes are TRBV18 and TRBJ1-2, with TRBD1 identical over 8 bases. V was clipped by 6 bases and J by 3 bases; unmatched bases: 3. The germline CDR1 and CDR2 sequences are KGHSH and LQKENI. The CDR3 extends over 13 amino acids. The CDR3 bases are TGTGCCAGCTCCATGGACAGGGACTATGGCTACACCTTC. Translated, it gives CASSMDRDYGYTF. Based on the CDR3 plus reference TRBV18 and TRBJ1-2, the full variable domain is NAGVMQNPRHLVRRRGQEARLRCSPMKGHSHVYWYRQLPEEGLKFMVYLQKENIIDESGMPKERFSAEFPKEGPSILRIQQVVRGDSAAYFCASSMDRDYGYTFGSGTRLTVV.

A few counts support this clone. The chain couples TRBV24-1 to TRBJ1-2; no clear D gene. Trimming removed 1 base at V and 6 bases at J, with 5 bases between. The CDR3 is 12 residues long. The germline gives CDR1 KGHDR, CDR2 SFDVKD. As DNA, the CDR3 is TGTGCCACCAGTGATTTCGTCGATGGCTACACCTTC. Residues: CATSDFVDGYTF.

The V gene is TRBV18, the J gene TRBJ1-6; D remains ambiguous. CDR1 is KGHSH and CDR2 is LQKENI in the germline V gene. Between the trimmed V and J ends, which lost 4 bases and 7 bases, there was a span of 14 bases. The CDR3 length is 15 residues. The CDR3 DNA follows: TGTGCCAGCTCACTTAACAGCCGGGGAAATTCACCCCTCCACTTT. It yields the protein CASSLNSRGNSPLHF. Combining the CDR3 with reference TRBV18 and TRBJ1-6 gives the whole variable domain NAGVMQNPRHLVRRRGQEARLRCSPMKGHSHVYWYRQLPEEGLKFMVYLQKENIIDESGMPKERFSAEFPKEGPSILRIQQVVRGDSAAYFCASSLNSRGNSPLHFGNGTRLTVT.

In this sample, this clone turned up once. J is TRBJ2-7 and V is TRBV19; 7 positions agree with TRBD1. V was pared by 6 bases and J by 0 bases, with 5 bases of the junction left unmatched. In germline, CDR1 is LNHDA, CDR2 SQIVND (reference sequence). The CDR3 is 14 residues long. The CDR3 DNA is TGTGCCAGTAGCCCTACAGGGGCCTCCTACGAGCAGTACTTC. Translation: CASSPTGASYEQYF.

This clone was observed a handful of times. V gene TRBV10-1 combines with J gene TRBJ2-7; D perhaps matches TRBD1 (6 bases). The CDR3 is 14 amino acids. CDR1 and CDR2 from the germline V gene are WNHNN and SYGVQD (reference sequence). Trimming pared 5 bases from V and 1 base from J, leaving 12 bases between. CDR3 coding DNA: TGCGCCAGCAGTCACCAGGACAGATCCTACGAGCAGTACTTC. Amino acids: CASSHQDRSYEQYF.

V gene TRBV10-3 combines with J gene TRBJ1-6; no firm D call. The CDR3 is 13 residues long. The V end lost 8 bases, the J end lost 5 bases, and 10 bases lay between the germline ends. Germline loops: CDR1 ENHRY, CDR2 SYGVKD. The CDR3 DNA reads TGTGCCATCGCGGGCGATAATAATTCACCCCTCCACTTT. Residues: CAIAGDNNSPLHF.

The V call is TRBV18, the J call TRBJ1-1, with D tentatively TRBD1 (6 bases). Germline V lookup: CDR1 KGHSH, CDR2 LQKENI. V lost 3 bases and J 1 base, leaving 9 bases between the germline ends. This CDR3 region has 14 residues. DNA of the CDR3: TGTGCCAGCTCACCTGACAGGAAGAACACTGAAGCTTTCTTT. This encodes CASSPDRKNTEAFF.